This entry lists 18 T cell receptor beta chains sequenced from one sample in a study of Ad26.COV2.S vaccination and SARS-CoV-2 variants. Treatment given: around 19 received Ad26.COV2.S at low or high dose, single or two shots; about 5 received placebo; per-sample allocation not given. Vaccine and placebo recipients were sampled on day 63 after the first injection. Sequencing was performed with immunoSEQ multiplex PCR; in TCRdb, only in-frame clones are kept and a portion is missing. The profile covers approximately 480,000 clones, with 87% appearing a single time and around 13% taken by the ten largest. The material was peripheral blood, obtained in a trial of Ad26.COV2.S vaccine versus placebo. These receptors came from a person between 18 and 60 years old who received the Ad26.COV2.S COVID-19 vaccine or a placebo.

The rearrangement links TRBV27 to TRBJ2-3; weak D call: TRBD2 (5 bases). The CDR3 has 15 amino acids. The V gene's germline CDR1 is MNHEY and CDR2 SMNVEV (reference sequence). Trimming took off 5 bases at V and 4 bases at J, with 16 bases between the two ends. CDR3 nucleotide sequence: TGTGCCAGCAGTCAGGACCGTAGTAGCGCAGATACGCAGTATTTT. As protein: CASSQDRSSADTQYF.

The J gene is TRBJ2-1, the V gene TRBV11-3; 8 bases agree with TRBD2. The CDR3 runs to 14 residues. The trim removed 3 bases at V and 10 bases at J, leaving 8 bases unmatched. CDR1 SGHNT and CDR2 YENEEA come from the germline V gene. The DNA for the CDR3 is TGTGCCAGCAGCTTTTCGGGAGGGCCTGGGGAGCAGTTCTTC. Its translation: CASSFSGGPGEQFF. Variable domain in full (rest from reference TRBV11-3 and TRBJ2-1): EAGVVQSPRYKIIEKKQPVAFWCNPISGHNTLYWYLQNLGQGPELLIRYENEEAVDDSQLPKDRFSAERLKGVDSTLKIQPAELGDSAVYLCASSFSGGPGEQFFGPGTRLTVL.

The V call is TRBV6-5, the J call TRBJ2-5; TRBD2 agrees at 8 bases. Trimming removed 3 bases from V and 4 bases from J; junction bases left unmatched: 4. From germline, CDR1 is MNHEY and CDR2 SVGAGI. CDR3 length equals 14 residues. In DNA form, the CDR3 reads TGTGCCAGCAGTTATGGACTAGCCGGAGAGACCCAGTACTTC. Its protein is CASSYGLAGETQYF.

The gene calls are TRBV24-1 and TRBJ1-4, with 7 bases lining up with TRBD1. V lost 4 bases, J lost 3 bases, and 13 bases stayed unmatched. CDR3 size: 18 residues. The germline V gene has CDR1 KGHDR and CDR2 SFDVKD. The CDR3 DNA reads TGTGCCACCAGTGACTCCAGGGGAAGGACAGGATCTAATGAAAAACTGTTTTTT. Translating gives CATSDSRGRTGSNEKLFF.

The chain links TRBV2 to TRBJ1-1; the D gene is possibly TRBD1 (5 bases). The CDR3 runs 13 residues. Germline V gene data show CDR1 as SNHLY and CDR2 as FYNNEI. The V end lost 8 bases, the J end lost 4 bases, and 14 bases lay between the germline ends. The CDR3 loop is CASFWTTGTEAFF. The CDR3 DNA follows: TGTGCCAGCTTTTGGACAACGGGCACTGAAGCTTTCTTT.

This chain uses TRBV18 with TRBJ2-7; TRBD2 matches at 7 bases. CDR3 length: 15 residues. Trimming took 3 bases from V and 6 from J; bases not matched to a gene: 11. The germline V gene encodes CDR1 KGHSH and CDR2 LQKENI. The CDR3 region is CASSPSPGLNLEQYF. The CDR3 DNA sequence: TGTGCCAGCTCACCTAGCCCGGGACTAAACCTCGAGCAGTACTTC.

The V gene is TRBV5-6, the J gene TRBJ2-5; 7 positions agree with TRBD2. Germline CDR1 reads SGHDT; CDR2 reads YYEEEE. Unmatched junction bases numbered 1, after V lost 2 bases and J lost 3 bases. This CDR3 is 13 amino acids long. The CDR3 is CASSLGLEETQYF. In nucleotides, the CDR3 is TGTGCCAGCAGCTTAGGACTAGAAGAGACCCAGTACTTC.

The gene calls are TRBV27 and TRBJ2-5; 8 bases map to TRBD1. The CDR3 is made up of 15 amino acids. The V segment lost 4 bases and the J segment 5 bases; nucleotides outside the gene matches: 9. In germline, CDR1 is MNHEY, CDR2 SMNVEV (reference sequence). This CDR3 reads CASSSTGGLRETQYF. The CDR3 bases are TGTGCCAGCAGTTCCACAGGGGGTCTCCGGGAGACCCAGTACTTC.

This sequence joins TRBV15 and TRBJ2-3; 13 bases align to TRBD2. Unmatched junction bases numbered 3, after V lost 1 base and J lost 5 bases. Per the germline V gene, CDR1 is LNHNV and CDR2 is YYDKDF (reference sequence). The CDR3 has 16 amino acids. DNA of the CDR3: TGTGCCACCAGCAGAGTTAGACTAGCGGGAGGAGATACGCAGTATTTT. Translating gives CATSRVRLAGGDTQYF.

This rearrangement joins TRBV27 to TRBJ2-7; 10 positions agree with TRBD2. J gave up 4 bases and V 3 bases, and 3 bases lay outside the gene matches. This CDR3 has 14 amino acids. Germline loops: CDR1 MNHEY, CDR2 SMNVEV (reference sequence). CDR3: CASSFLAGAYEQYF. In DNA, the CDR3 is TGTGCCAGCAGTTTTCTAGCGGGAGCGTACGAGCAGTACTTC.

J is TRBJ2-1 and V is TRBV4-2; either TRBD1 or TRBD2 may fit D (6 bases each). CDR3 length: 19 amino acids. Germline V gives CDR1 LGHNA, CDR2 YNFKEQ. Between the trimmed V and J ends, which lost 4 bases and 8 bases, there was a span of 30 bases. The CDR3 loop reads CASSLALGGLAGGGYEQFF. DNA for the CDR3: TGTGCCAGCAGCCTAGCCCTCGGGGGCCTCGCCGGAGGTGGGTATGAGCAGTTCTTC.

This rearrangement joins TRBV10-3 to TRBJ1-5, with D possibly matching TRBD1 (5 bases). Germline CDR1 reads ENHRY; CDR2 reads SYGVKD. V lost 2 bases and J lost 6, with 11 bases in between. The CDR3 contains 14 residues. In nucleotides, the CDR3 is TGTGCCATCAGTGAGGATCAGGGAGGTCAGCCCCAGCATTTT. Protein: CAISEDQGGQPQHF.

This sequence joins TRBV3-1 (or the pseudogene TRBV3-2) and TRBJ1-4; D gene ambiguous. The V gene's germline CDR1 is LGHDT and CDR2 YNNKEL (reference sequence). CDR3 length: 12 residues. V lost 3 bases to trimming and J lost 13 bases, with 12 bases between them. The CDR3 bases are TGTGCCAGCAGCCAGATTGGAAAAAGACTGTTTTTT. Translation: CASSQIGKRLFF.

This clone was recorded only once. The V call is TRBV7-6, the J call TRBJ2-7; D is perhaps TRBD2 (7 bases). The CDR3 extends over 13 amino acids. Trimming cost V 6 bases and J 6 bases, with 15 bases left between them. Germline V gene data show CDR1 as SGHVS and CDR2 as FNYEAQ. The CDR3 bases are TGTGCCAGCAGAAAGGGGGGGACACCCGAGCAGTACTTC. This gives the protein CASRKGGTPEQYF.

The CDR3 coding sequence is TGTGCCAGTCGTCAGGGACCTCAACCTCCCTACGAGCAGTACTTC. Encoded protein: CASRQGPQPPYEQYF. The V call is TRBV19, the J call TRBJ2-7; D might be TRBD1 or TRBD2, each matching 5 bases. This CDR3 region has 15 residues. CDR1 and CDR2 from the germline V gene are LNHDA and SQIVND (reference sequence). Trimming stripped 8 bases from V and 2 bases from J, with 19 bases between.

The chain combines TRBV4-2 with TRBJ2-1, with D maybe TRBD1 (5 bases). The V and J ends lost 0 bases and 5 bases respectively, with 14 bases between them. The germline V gene encodes CDR1 LGHNA and CDR2 YNFKEQ. The CDR3 loop spans 16 amino acids. CDR3 in amino acids: CASSQDWAGLDNEQFF. CDR3 coding DNA: TGTGCCAGCAGCCAAGATTGGGCAGGGTTGGACAATGAGCAGTTCTTC.

The chain couples TRBV4-3 to TRBJ2-3, with 8 bases fitting TRBD1. The junction had 8 bases not matched to a gene; V was cut back by 1 base and J by 11 bases. Looked up from germline, CDR1 is LGHNA and CDR2 is YSLEER. The CDR3 extends over 14 amino acids. The CDR3 coding sequence is TGCGCCAGCAGCCAAGGTCGGGCCGGGACAGGGCAGTATTTT. Translated: CASSQGRAGTGQYF.

The chain has TRBV28 and TRBJ1-4; no clear D. V lost 6 bases to trimming and J lost 8 bases, with 16 bases between them. The CDR3 runs 14 residues. From germline, CDR1 is MDHEN and CDR2 SYDVKM. This CDR3 is CASRLLRAGEKLFF. In nucleotides, the CDR3 is TGTGCCAGCAGGTTACTCCGCGCTGGGGAAAAACTGTTTTTT.